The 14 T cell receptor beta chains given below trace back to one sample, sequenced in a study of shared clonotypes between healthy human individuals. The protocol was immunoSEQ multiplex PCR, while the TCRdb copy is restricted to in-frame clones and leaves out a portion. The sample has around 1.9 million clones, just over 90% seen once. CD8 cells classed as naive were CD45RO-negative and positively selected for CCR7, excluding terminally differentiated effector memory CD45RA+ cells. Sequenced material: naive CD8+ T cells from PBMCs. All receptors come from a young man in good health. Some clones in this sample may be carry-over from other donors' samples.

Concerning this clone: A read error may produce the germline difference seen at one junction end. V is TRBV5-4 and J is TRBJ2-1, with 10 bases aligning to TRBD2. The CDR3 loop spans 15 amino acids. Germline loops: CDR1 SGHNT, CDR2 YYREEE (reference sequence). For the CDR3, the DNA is TGTGCCAGCAGCTTGCTAGCGGGGGCCTACAGTGAGCAGTTCTTC. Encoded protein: CASSLLAGAYSEQFF.

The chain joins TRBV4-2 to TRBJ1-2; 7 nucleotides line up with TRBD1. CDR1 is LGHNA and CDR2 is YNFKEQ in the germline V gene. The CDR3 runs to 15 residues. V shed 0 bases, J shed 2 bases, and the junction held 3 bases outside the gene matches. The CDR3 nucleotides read TGTGCCAGCAGCCAAGATCCGACAGGGAACTATGGCTACACCTTC. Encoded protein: CASSQDPTGNYGYTF.

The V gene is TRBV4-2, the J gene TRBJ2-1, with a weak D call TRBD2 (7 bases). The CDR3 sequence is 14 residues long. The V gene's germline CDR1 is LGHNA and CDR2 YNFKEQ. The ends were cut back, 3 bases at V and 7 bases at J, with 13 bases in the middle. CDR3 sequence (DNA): TGTGCCAGCAGCCACGAGAGGGGGGGGAATGAGCAGTTCTTC. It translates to CASSHERGGNEQFF.

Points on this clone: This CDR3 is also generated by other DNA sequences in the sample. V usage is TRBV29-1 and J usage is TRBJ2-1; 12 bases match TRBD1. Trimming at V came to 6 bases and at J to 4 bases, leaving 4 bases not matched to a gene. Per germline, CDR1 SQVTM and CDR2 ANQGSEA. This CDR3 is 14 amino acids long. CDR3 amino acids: CSVEGQGAYNEQFF. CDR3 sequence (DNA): TGCAGCGTAGAGGGACAGGGGGCTTACAATGAGCAGTTCTTC.

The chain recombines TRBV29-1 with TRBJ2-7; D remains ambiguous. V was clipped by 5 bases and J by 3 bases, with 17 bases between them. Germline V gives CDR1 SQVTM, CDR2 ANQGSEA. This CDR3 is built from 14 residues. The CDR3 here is CSVCMVASDYEQYF. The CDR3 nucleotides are TGCAGCGTTTGTATGGTCGCTTCGGACTACGAGCAGTACTTC.

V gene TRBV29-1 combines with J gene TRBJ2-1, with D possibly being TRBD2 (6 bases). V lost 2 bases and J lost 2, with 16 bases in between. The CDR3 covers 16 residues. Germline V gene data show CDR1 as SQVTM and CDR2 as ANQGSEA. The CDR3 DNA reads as TGCAGCGTTGAATGGCTAGCGAGGGGAGCCTACAATGAGCAGTTCTTC. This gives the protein CSVEWLARGAYNEQFF.

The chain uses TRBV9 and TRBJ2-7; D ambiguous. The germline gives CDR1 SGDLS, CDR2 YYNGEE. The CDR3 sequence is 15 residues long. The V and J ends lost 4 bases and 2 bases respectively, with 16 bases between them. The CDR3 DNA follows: TGTGCCAGCAGCCCAACGACATTCCCCGCCTACGAGCAGTACTTC. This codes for CASSPTTFPAYEQYF.

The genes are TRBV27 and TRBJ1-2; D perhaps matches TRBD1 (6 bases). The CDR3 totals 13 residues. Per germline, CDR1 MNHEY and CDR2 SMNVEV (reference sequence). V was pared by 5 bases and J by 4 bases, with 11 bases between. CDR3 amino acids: CASSLRQAYGYTF. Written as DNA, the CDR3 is TGTGCCAGCAGTCTGAGACAGGCCTATGGCTACACCTTC.

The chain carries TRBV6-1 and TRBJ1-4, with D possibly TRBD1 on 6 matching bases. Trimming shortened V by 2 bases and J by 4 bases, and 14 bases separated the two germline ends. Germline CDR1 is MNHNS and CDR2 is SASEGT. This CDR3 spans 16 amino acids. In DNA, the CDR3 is TGTGCCAGCAGTGAATCTTGGGGGCGGAGTAATGAAAAACTGTTTTTT. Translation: CASSESWGRSNEKLFF.

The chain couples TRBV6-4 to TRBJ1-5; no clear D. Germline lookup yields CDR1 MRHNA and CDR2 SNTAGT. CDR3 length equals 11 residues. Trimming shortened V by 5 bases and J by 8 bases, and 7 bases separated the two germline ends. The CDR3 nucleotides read TGTGCCAGCAGTTACCCAGAGCCCCAGCATTTT. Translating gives CASSYPEPQHF.

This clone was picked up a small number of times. CDR3 in amino acids: CASSHPSGSQETQYF. In DNA, the CDR3 is TGCGCCAGCAGCCACCCTAGCGGGAGCCAAGAGACCCAGTACTTC. J is TRBJ2-5 and V is TRBV4-1, with 10 bases that match TRBD2. J was trimmed by 1 base and V by 3 bases; bases with no gene match: 2. Germline CDR1 and CDR2: MGHRA and YSYEKL. This CDR3 region has 15 residues.

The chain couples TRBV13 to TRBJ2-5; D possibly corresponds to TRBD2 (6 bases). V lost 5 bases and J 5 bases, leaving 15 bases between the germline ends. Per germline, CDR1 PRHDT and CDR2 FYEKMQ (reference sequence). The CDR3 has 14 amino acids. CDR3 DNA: TGTGCCAGCAGCCCCCGGAGGAGGGTGGAGACCCAGTACTTC. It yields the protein CASSPRRRVETQYF. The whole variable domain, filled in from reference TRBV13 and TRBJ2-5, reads AAGVIQSPRHLIKEKRETATLKCYPIPRHDTVYWYQQGPGQDPQFLISFYEKMQSDKGSIPDRFSAQQFSDYHSELNMSSLELGDSALYFCASSPRRRVETQYFGPGTRLLVL.

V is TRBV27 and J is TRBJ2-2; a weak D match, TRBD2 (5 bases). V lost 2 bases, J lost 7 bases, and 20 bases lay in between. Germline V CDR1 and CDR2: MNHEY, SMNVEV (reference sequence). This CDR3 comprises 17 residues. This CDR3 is CASSLPTGKPPFGELFF. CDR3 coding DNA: TGTGCCAGCAGTTTACCGACCGGGAAACCGCCTTTCGGGGAGCTGTTTTTT.

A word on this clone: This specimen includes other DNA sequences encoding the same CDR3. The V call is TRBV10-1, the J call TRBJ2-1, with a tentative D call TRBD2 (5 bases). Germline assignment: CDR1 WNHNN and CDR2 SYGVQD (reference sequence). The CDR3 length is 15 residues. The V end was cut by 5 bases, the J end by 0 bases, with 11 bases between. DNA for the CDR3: TGCGCCAGCAGTCTGAGCGGAAGCTCCTACAATGAGCAGTTCTTC. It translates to CASSLSGSSYNEQFF.